A selection of T cell receptor beta chains follows, all from one sample in a study of T cell responses to AZD1222 COVID-19 vaccine. Here immunoSEQ multiplex PCR was the method, and the copy in TCRdb shows in-frame clones only, minus some. Of roughly 200,000 clones listed, roughly 91% are singletons. Sequenced here: peripheral blood, sampled on day 0 of MenACWY control vaccination. All receptors derive from an adult in good health. Both conserved end residues are part of each CDR3. A D gene is named only where the DNA matches it firmly. Size tells how often a clone was seen (once, few, many) or the class of an expanded clone, and some rows leave it out.

TRBV6-5,TRBJ2-2,-,-,TGTGCCAGCACCCGGGTTGCGAACACCGGGGAGCTGTTTTTT,CASTRVANTGELFF
TRBV30,TRBJ1-2,-,-,TGTGCCTGGGGCCCTATGGCCGACTATGGCTACACCTTC,CAWGPMADYGYTF
TRBV6-1,TRBJ1-2,-,TRBD1,TGTGCCAGCAGTGGAGGACAGGTTCGAATGTTCGGGAACTATGGCTACACCTTC,CASSGGQVRMFGNYGYTF
TRBV7-9,TRBJ1-5,-,TRBD1,TGTGCCAGCAGTCGACAGGGTGATCAGCCCCAGCATTTT,CASSRQGDQPQHF
TRBV29-1,TRBJ2-7,-,-,TGCAGCGTAGGGGGGCGCAGCTCCTACGAGCAGTACTTC,CSVGGRSSYEQYF
TRBV5-1,TRBJ1-4,-,-,TGCGCCAGCAGCATGGGAGGGGAGAATGAAAAACTGTTTTTT,CASSMGGENEKLFF
TRBV12-2,TRBJ1-2,-,-,TGTGCAAGTCGCCAGGACAGGGGCTCCTCTAACTATGGCTACACCTTC,CASRQDRGSSNYGYTF
TRBV6-1,TRBJ1-5,-,-,TGTGCCAGCAGTGAAACCGGGGATCAGCCCCAGCATTTT,CASSETGDQPQHF
TRBV7-2,TRBJ2-5,once,TRBD2,TGTGCCAGCAGCTCCCGGACTAGAGACGAGACCCAGTACTTC,CASSSRTRDETQYF
TRBV28,TRBJ1-4,-,TRBD1,TGTGCCAGCAGTTTATCAGGGGGCGATGAAAAACTGTTTTTT,CASSLSGGDEKLFF
TRBV30,TRBJ1-2,-,-,TGTGCCTGGAGGAGGACTGGTGGCTACACCTTC,CAWRRTGGYTF
TRBV19,TRBJ2-7,-,-,TGTGCCAGTAGTATAGGTCGGGGAAACACCTACGAGCAGTACTTC,CASSIGRGNTYEQYF
TRBV14,TRBJ2-5,-,-,TGTGCCAGCAGCCGGCTGGGGACGGAAGAGACCCAGTACTTC,CASSRLGTEETQYF
TRBV6-5,TRBJ1-2,-,TRBD1,TGTGCCAGCAGTTCCGAAAGGGGGCGCCGGGGCTACACCTTC,CASSSERGRRGYTF
TRBV7-9,TRBJ2-7,few,-,TGTGCCAGCAGCTTAGTCGACTCCTCACTGAGCTCCTACGAGCAGTACTTC,CASSLVDSSLSSYEQYF
TRBV27,TRBJ1-6,-,TRBD1,TGTGCCAGCAGGCCGACAGGGATTGATTCACCCCTCCACTTT,CASRPTGIDSPLHF